These 31 T cell receptor beta chains were all obtained from the same sample, sequenced in a study of Graves' ophthalmopathy and Graves' hyperthyroidism. The TCR beta CDR3 regions underwent amplification from RNA transcripts. In the first round, RT-PCR was carried out with HTBI primers, and a multiplex PCR formed the second round. Via MiXCR, TCRdb re-called the multiplex PCR reads, giving one row per CDR3 protein. The sample holds approximately 480,000 distinct CDR3 sequences, about an eighth seen once. Sequenced sample: blood. All receptors come from a woman aged 25 to 39 with Graves' ophthalmopathy.

This clonotype came up many times. The chain combines TRBV12-3 or TRBV12-4 with TRBJ2-7; TRBD1 aligns across 9 bases. The CDR3 contains 14 residues. The V segment lost 7 bases and the J segment 7 bases; nucleotides outside the gene matches: 11. Here the CDR3 reads CASKRGQGVEEQYF. CDR3 sequence (DNA): TGTGCCAGCAAACGGGGACAGGGAGTTGAGGAGCAGTACTTC.

This clonotype was detected many times. The chain employs TRBV12-3 or TRBV12-4 and TRBJ1-1; the match to TRBD1 covers 8 bases. The CDR3 is 14 amino acids. V dropped 5 bases and J dropped 1; count of bases not matched to a gene: 3. The CDR3 DNA follows: TGTGCCAGCAGTCAAACAGGGGGGAACACTGAAGCTTTCTTT. The encoded protein is CASSQTGGNTEAFF.

V and J are TRBV24-1 and TRBJ2-5, with 8 bases aligning to TRBD2. The germline V gene encodes CDR1 KGHDR and CDR2 SFDVKD. CDR3 length: 18 residues. The J segment lost 4 bases and the V segment lost 2 bases, leaving 14 bases of the junction unmatched. CDR3: CATSDSTTSAHAAETQYF. The CDR3, as DNA: TGTGCCACCAGTGATTCTACGACTAGCGCGCATGCCGCAGAGACCCAGTACTTC.

With regard to this clonotype: Possible read error: a much larger clone is one base away. This chain uses TRBV19 with TRBJ2-2; tentatively, D is TRBD2 (6 bases). CDR1 is LNHDA, CDR2 SQIVND, per germline (reference sequence). The CDR3 length is 15 residues. The CDR3 is CAGSIPREDTGELFF. The CDR3 coding sequence is TGTGCCGGTAGTATTCCCAGGGAGGACACCGGGGAGCTGTTTTTT.

At least ten counts were recorded for this clonotype. The chain has TRBV11-2 and TRBJ2-7; 8 bases agree with TRBD1. Germline V lookup: CDR1 SGHAT, CDR2 FQNNGV. The CDR3 runs 15 residues. Unmatched junction bases numbered 13, after V lost 6 bases and J lost 6 bases. The CDR3 region is CASRVPRQGSPEQYF. The CDR3 nucleotides are TGTGCCAGCAGAGTTCCAAGACAGGGGTCTCCCGAGCAGTACTTC.

This clonotype occurred many times. V usage is TRBV5-1 and J usage is TRBJ1-6, with 8 nucleotides matching TRBD1. From germline, CDR1 is SGHRS and CDR2 YFSETQ. The CDR3 length is 15 residues. The J segment lost 9 bases and the V segment lost 4 bases, leaving 9 bases of the junction unmatched. DNA of the CDR3: TGCGCCAGCAGCCTCGACAGGGGAGTTGGTTCACCCCTCCACTTT. This gives the protein CASSLDRGVGSPLHF.

At least ten counts were recorded for this clonotype. V gene TRBV6-1 combines with J gene TRBJ1-2; D is unresolved. The germline V and J ends were trimmed by 2 bases and 0 bases, with 13 bases remaining between them. The CDR3 totals 16 residues. Germline assignment: CDR1 MNHNS and CDR2 SASEGT. The CDR3 bases are TGTGCCAGCAGTGAAAGGGCAGGAGCCGCTAACTATGGCTACACCTTC. It yields the protein CASSERAGAANYGYTF.

This clonotype was counted ten times or more. The chain links TRBV7-8 to TRBJ2-2; maybe TRBD1 (7 bases). Germline assignment: CDR1 SGHVS and CDR2 FQNEAQ. Trimming left V 0 bases short and J 4 bases short, with 15 bases between. The CDR3 consists of 17 residues. This chain's CDR3 is CASSLALGQGGTGELFF. The CDR3 DNA follows: TGTGCCAGCAGCTTAGCCCTTGGGCAGGGGGGCACCGGGGAGCTGTTTTTT.

This clonotype was observed at least ten times. The V gene is TRBV11-2, the J gene TRBJ1-6; no definite D call. The CDR3 loop spans 13 amino acids. The V end was cut by 5 bases, the J end by 11 bases, with 13 bases between. The germline CDR1 and CDR2 sequences are SGHAT and FQNNGV. In DNA form, the CDR3 reads TGTGCCAGCAGCGCAGGACTAAAAACACCCCTCCACTTT. It specifies CASSAGLKTPLHF.

This clonotype was observed many times. The gene calls are TRBV7-3 and TRBJ1-2; D unresolved. The CDR3 is 14 residues long. V was clipped by 0 bases and J by 2 bases, with 7 bases between them. CDR1 and CDR2 (germline): SGHTA, FQGTGA. The CDR3 region has the DNA TGTGCCAGCAGCTTAACAACAGAAAACTATGGCTACACCTTC. Its translation is CASSLTTENYGYTF.

Many counts were recorded for this clonotype. This chain links TRBV7-2 with TRBJ2-2; 9 bases align to TRBD1. Trimming removed 6 bases from V and 4 bases from J; junction bases left unmatched: 6. Per the germline V gene, CDR1 is SGHTA and CDR2 is FQGNSA. The CDR3 extends over 15 amino acids. This CDR3 reads CASRLQGAGTGELFF. The CDR3 coding sequence is TGTGCCAGCAGGCTACAGGGGGCCGGCACCGGGGAGCTGTTTTTT.

The chain combines TRBV11-2 with TRBJ1-5; 8 nucleotides align to TRBD1. This CDR3 contains 16 residues. Germline assignment: CDR1 SGHAT and CDR2 FQNNGV. Unmatched junction bases numbered 14, after V lost 5 bases and J lost 8 bases. In DNA, the CDR3 is TGTGCCAGCAGCCCAGGGGGCGCGGGGGCCAGGAAGCCCCAGCATTTT. This gives the protein CASSPGGAGARKPQHF.

CDR3 region: CASSQTRTGGNSPLHF. The CDR3 bases are TGTGCCAGCAGCCAAACTCGGACAGGGGGTAATTCACCCCTCCACTTT. This chain links TRBV12-3 or TRBV12-4 with TRBJ1-6, with 10 bases that match TRBD1. With V trimmed by 6 bases and J by 6 bases, 8 bases remained unmatched. This CDR3 region has 16 residues.

This clonotype has a count of ten or more. The chain uses TRBV27 and TRBJ1-2; no clear D gene. Germline loops: CDR1 MNHEY, CDR2 SMNVEV (reference sequence). Trimming removed 3 bases from V and 3 bases from J, with 8 bases in between. The CDR3 is 13 amino acids. This chain's CDR3 is CASSFGVHYGYTF. CDR3 sequence (DNA): TGTGCCAGCAGTTTTGGGGTTCACTATGGCTACACCTTC.

This clonotype was seen many times. The chain employs TRBV12-3 or TRBV12-4 and TRBJ1-1, with D possibly matching TRBD1 (5 bases). V lost 5 bases and J 4 bases, leaving 17 bases between the germline ends. The CDR3 has 15 amino acids. The DNA of the CDR3 is TGTGCCAGCAGTCCCCTGCAGGGTCAGGGCACTGAAGCTTTCTTT. Translated: CASSPLQGQGTEAFF.

This clonotype was seen at least ten times. V and J are TRBV20-1 and TRBJ2-7; TRBD1 aligns across 7 bases. CDR1 and CDR2 (germline): DFQATT, SNEGSKA (reference sequence). After removal of 5 bases from V and 6 bases from J, the junction contained 13 bases not matched to a gene. The CDR3 loop spans 14 amino acids. CDR3 in DNA: TGCAGTGCTGACAGGGCCGAAGGGGGTGTCGAGCAGTACTTC. It translates to CSADRAEGGVEQYF.

This clonotype showed up many times. The J gene is TRBJ1-2, the V gene TRBV5-8, with TRBD1 matching 9 bases. This CDR3 contains 14 residues. Germline-derived CDR1 and CDR2 are SGHTS and YDEGEE. With V trimmed by 4 bases and J by 8 bases, 9 bases remained unmatched. The CDR3 region is CASSPKDRGDGYTF. In DNA, the CDR3 is TGTGCCAGCAGCCCTAAGGACAGGGGAGACGGCTACACCTTC.

This clonotype was seen at least ten times. V and J are TRBV28 and TRBJ2-5, with 7 bases aligning to TRBD1. The CDR3 totals 16 residues. Per the germline V gene, CDR1 is MDHEN and CDR2 is SYDVKM. Trimming at V came to 5 bases and at J to 0 bases, leaving 9 bases not matched to a gene. CDR3: CASSISGTAYQETQYF. In nucleotides, the CDR3 is TGTGCCAGCAGTATTTCCGGGACAGCCTACCAAGAGACCCAGTACTTC.

This clonotype was seen at least ten times. The rearrangement joins TRBV12-5 to TRBJ2-7, with a possible D match to TRBD1 (5 bases). Germline values: CDR1 LGHNT, CDR2 FRNRAP. Trimming removed 1 base at V and 2 bases at J, with 9 bases between. The CDR3 is made up of 14 amino acids. DNA for the CDR3: TGTGCTAGTGGTTTGGCCGCGGACACCTACGAGCAGTACTTC. Translation gives CASGLAADTYEQYF. The full variable domain, in which reference TRBV12-5 and TRBJ2-7 provide the parts outside the CDR3, is DARVTQTPRHKVTEMGQEVTMRCQPILGHNTVFWYRQTMMQGLELLAYFRNRAPLDDSGMPKDRFSAEMPDATLATLKIQPSEPRDSAVYFCASGLAADTYEQYFGPGTRLTVT.

About this clonotype itself: This may stem from a read error, because a much larger clone lies one nucleotide away. The rearrangement links TRBV4-1 to TRBJ2-7; 12 bases fit TRBD2. The CDR3 is made up of 16 amino acids. From germline, CDR1 is MGHRA and CDR2 YSYEKL. The V gene end was trimmed by 5 bases and the J gene end by 2 bases; junction bases not matched to a gene: 7. CDR3 in DNA: TGCGCCAGCAGCGCCCTAGCGGGAGGGCCTACCTACGAGCAGTACTTC. This translates into CASSALAGGPTYEQYF.

This clonotype was detected many times. The CDR3 here is CASSVAGGFAYEQYF. The CDR3 region has the DNA TGTGCCAGCAGCGTAGCGGGGGGTTTCGCGTACGAGCAGTACTTC. This rearrangement joins TRBV9 to TRBJ2-7; 7 bases are a match to TRBD2. The germline V gene encodes CDR1 SGDLS and CDR2 YYNGEE. The CDR3 is 15 residues long. Trimming removed 0 bases from V and 4 bases from J; junction bases left unmatched: 7.

This clonotype was found a few times. The chain employs TRBV5-1 and TRBJ2-2, with 8 positions matching TRBD2. CDR1 SGHRS and CDR2 YFSETQ come from the germline V gene. J was trimmed by 3 bases and V by 4 bases; bases with no gene match: 5. This CDR3 contains 15 residues. CDR3: CASSPTGGDTGELFF. The CDR3 nucleotides are TGCGCCAGCAGCCCCACGGGAGGGGACACCGGGGAGCTGTTTTTT.

This clonotype came up many times. The chain carries TRBV11-2 and TRBJ1-2; 7 bases fit TRBD1. Per germline, CDR1 SGHAT and CDR2 FQNNGV. V trimming: 5 bases; J trimming: 4 bases; junction bases outside the gene matches: 10. There are 15 residues in the CDR3. The CDR3 bases are TGTGCCAGCAGCGACGGGGACAGAGTATTCTATGGCTACACCTTC. Protein sequence: CASSDGDRVFYGYTF. The whole variable domain, filled in from reference TRBV11-2 and TRBJ1-2, reads EAGVAQSPRYKIIEKRQSVAFWCNPISGHATLYWYQQILGQGPKLLIQFQNNGVVDDSQLPKDRFSAERLKGVDSTLKIQPAKLEDSAVYLCASSDGDRVFYGYTFGSGTRLTVV.

This sequence joins TRBV27 and TRBJ1-2; D remains ambiguous. CDR1 and CDR2 (germline): MNHEY, SMNVEV (reference sequence). V was cut by 2 bases and J by 6 bases, with 13 bases left in between. The CDR3 runs to 14 residues. DNA for the CDR3: TGTGCCAGCAGTTTAGTGAGGGAATCGGATGGCTACACCTTC. Its translation is CASSLVRESDGYTF.

This clonotype was recorded many times. V and J are TRBV4-1 and TRBJ2-7, with D perhaps matching TRBD1 (6 bases). This CDR3 is built from 13 residues. Germline CDR1 reads MGHRA; CDR2 reads YSYEKL. The germline V and J ends were trimmed by 8 bases and 2 bases, with 13 bases remaining between them. The CDR3: CASGRDTTYEQYF. The CDR3 DNA follows: TGCGCCAGCGGCCGGGACACCACCTACGAGCAGTACTTC.

At least ten counts were recorded for this clonotype. This chain connects TRBV6-1 to TRBJ2-4; D may be TRBD1 or TRBD2 (5 bases each). The CDR3 has 13 residues. Germline CDR1 is MNHNS and CDR2 is SASEGT. The V end lost 9 bases, the J end lost 4 bases, and 13 bases lay between the germline ends. CDR3 loop: CASRDHRKNIQYF. CDR3 DNA sequence: TGTGCCAGTAGGGACCACAGGAAAAACATTCAGTACTTC.

This clonotype was counted at least ten times. This sequence joins TRBV6-5 and TRBJ1-6; D perhaps matches TRBD1 (6 bases). Germline assignment: CDR1 MNHEY and CDR2 SVGAGI. The V gene lost 2 bases and the J gene lost 6 bases, with 8 bases spanning the gap. This CDR3 has 14 residues. CDR3 amino acids: CASSYRTANSPLHF. DNA of the CDR3: TGTGCCAGCAGTTACCGGACAGCTAATTCACCCCTCCACTTT.

This clonotype was detected ten times or more. V is TRBV14 and J is TRBJ2-7, with TRBD2 as a possible D gene (7 bases). Trimming stripped 2 bases from V and 7 bases from J, with 18 bases between. The germline V gene encodes CDR1 SGHDN and CDR2 FVKESK. This CDR3 contains 15 residues. CDR3 sequence (DNA): TGTGCCAGCAGCCAATGGGGGGGCGGGCTTCAGGAGCAGTACTTC. Its protein is CASSQWGGGLQEQYF.

This clonotype was counted many times. The chain joins TRBV20-1 to TRBJ1-5; D might be TRBD1 (6 bases). Germline V gene sequence: CDR1 DFQATT, CDR2 SNEGSKA (reference sequence). The ends were cut back, 5 bases at V and 3 bases at J, with 20 bases in the middle. The CDR3 spans 16 residues. CDR3 protein: CSALDSLPTSNQPQHF. The CDR3 coding sequence is TGCAGTGCTCTGGACAGTCTTCCAACCTCCAATCAGCCCCAGCATTTT.

This clonotype occurred a few times. V and J are TRBV20-1 and TRBJ2-7; D call uncertain. CDR3 length equals 12 residues. Germline V CDR1 and CDR2: DFQATT, SNEGSKA (reference sequence). Trimming took 0 bases from V and 5 from J, leaving 8 bases between them. The CDR3 bases are TGCAGTGCTAGAGACAACATCGACGAGCAGTACTTC. Amino acids: CSARDNIDEQYF.

The table lists this clonotype with many counts. J is TRBJ1-5 and V is TRBV18; the match to TRBD1 covers 7 bases. CDR3 size: 15 residues. The germline V gene encodes CDR1 KGHSH and CDR2 LQKENI. The V and J ends lost 3 bases and 2 bases, in that order; junction bases with no gene match: 4. CDR3 sequence: CASSPQGDGNQPQHF. DNA of the CDR3: TGTGCCAGCTCACCCCAGGGGGACGGCAATCAGCCCCAGCATTTT.